Listed below are T cell receptor beta chains from one sample, sequenced in a study of cytomegalovirus exposure and HLA in healthy donors. Profiling relied on immunoSEQ multiplex PCR, and the TCRdb table lists in-frame clones only, not all of them. Among over 80,000 clones, roughly 74% were seen once, and the ten largest hold around 16%. Sequencing input: PBMCs. Every receptor here comes from a woman between 18 and 30 years old in good health and CMV-seropositive. CDR3s include the opening cysteine and the closing phenylalanine or tryptophan. Where a row states a size, it is once, few, many or the class of an expanded clone; other rows omit it.

j_gene | abundance | v_gene | CDR3aa
TRBJ1-5 | NA | TRBV11-2 | CASSQRYGQPQHF
TRBJ1-1 | NA | TRBV6-1 | CASISGTDMNTEAFF
TRBJ1-1 | once | TRBV11-2 | CASSFQGRTEAFF
TRBJ2-1 | NA | TRBV27 | CASSPGTSGSNEQFF
TRBJ2-1 | NA | TRBV20-1 | CSARQYNEQFF
TRBJ2-7 | NA | TRBV9 | CASSPGLVVSYEQYF
TRBJ1-3 | NA | TRBV9 | CASSPHRADTIYF
TRBJ2-5 | NA | TRBV5-1 | CASSLDRGLGQETQYF
TRBJ2-5 | few | TRBV30 | CAWRTGRRMETQYF
TRBJ2-2 | NA | TRBV30 | CAWAGGSTGELFF
TRBJ2-5 | NA | TRBV5-1 | CASSLEEGTLETQYF
NA | few | TRBV27 | CASSDGGVDEQYF
TRBJ1-1 | few | TRBV6-5 | CASRGTGGLTEAFF
TRBJ2-2 | many | TRBV11-2 | CASSLPGNGELFF
TRBJ2-1 | NA | TRBV7-9 | CASSFPTSGSYNEQFF
TRBJ1-5 | NA | TRBV9 | CASSVFWYFSNQPQHF
TRBJ1-4 | NA | TRBV28 | CASSLRGFGLFF
TRBJ1-2 | NA | TRBV2 | CASSVKGKVRYGYTF
TRBJ1-2 | NA | TRBV2 | CASSSNVVRDGSAVPNYGYTF
TRBJ2-2 | NA | TRBV27 | CASSLIGQGGVGELFF
TRBJ2-7 | NA | TRBV7-2 | CASSLAGGLAVSYEQYF
TRBJ2-1 | NA | TRBV11-2 | CASSFGFGGVGNEQFF
TRBJ2-5 | NA | TRBV29-1 | CSGERTGIGETQYF
TRBJ1-6 | NA | TRBV2 | CASSGHQTPLHF
TRBJ2-5 | once | TRBV23-1 | CASPGGETAPEETQYF
TRBJ1-3 | once | TRBV18 | CASSPRQGAIKTSGNTIYF
TRBJ1-1 | NA | TRBV19 | CASSMVSGVASTEAFF
TRBJ2-3 | NA | TRBV19 | CASSPGTDTQYF
TRBJ2-2 | NA | TRBV5-1 | CASSARAGETGELFF
TRBJ2-1 | NA | TRBV20-1 | CSASKHNEQFF
TRBJ2-7 | NA | TRBV15 | CATSRSPGDYEQYF
TRBJ2-3 | few | TRBV27 | CASSLLAGDITDTQYF
TRBJ1-1 | NA | TRBV5-4 | CASSRGGQSRLNEAFF
TRBJ2-7 | once | TRBV10-3 | CAISGTSGSYEQYF
TRBJ2-1 | few | TRBV5-1 | CASSPETSAYNEQFF
TRBJ2-7 | few | TRBV4-1 | CASSWGGNSYEQYF
TRBJ2-3 | NA | TRBV25-1 | CASSELGQGVTDTQYF
TRBJ1-2 | NA | TRBV15 | CATSRAPGGYTF
TRBJ2-3 | NA | TRBV9 | CASSGRASTDTQYF
TRBJ1-4 | NA | TRBV5-5 | CASSREGSKNEKLFF
TRBJ2-1 | NA | TRBV5-1 | CASSSSGGGHNEQFF
TRBJ2-7 | NA | TRBV6-1 | CASSEEDRGGEQYF
TRBJ2-5 | NA | TRBV6-1 | CASSGRTSLETQYF
TRBJ1-2 | NA | TRBV19 | CASSIATGVDYGYTF